This T cell receptor (beta chain) was captured by sequencing in a study of T cell responses to AZD1222 COVID-19 vaccine. Produced via immunoSEQ multiplex PCR; TCRdb's table is partial and in-frame only. This sample has tens of thousands of clones, with about 91% found just once. The CDR3 is 14 amino acids. Germline V gene data show CDR1 as MNHNS and CDR2 as SASEGT. J gave up 4 bases and V 3 bases, and 3 bases lay outside the gene matches. Study results and caveats: Females outnumbered males among donors, who were mostly white British; clonal diversity was possibly underestimated.

On this clone itself: Its antigen is currently unknown.

The clonotype comes from an adult who received the AZD1222 COVID-19 vaccine. Sequencing was performed on peripheral blood, taken 28 days after the second AZD1222 dose. V is TRBV6-1 and J is TRBJ2-3, with 8 bases lining up with TRBD2. The DNA for the CDR3 is TGTGCCAGCAGTGACCCGACTAGCGCAGATACGCAGTATTTT. Its translation: CASSDPTSADTQYF.